These 21 T cell receptor beta chains share one sample of origin, sequenced in a study of memory CD4+ T cells and cytomegalovirus serostatus. The table came from immunoSEQ multiplex PCR; TCRdb's copy has only in-frame clones and leaves some out. The data contain tens of thousands of clones, less than 80% of them singletons. The sort gate was single viable CD3+CD4+CD8-CD45RO+ cells for memory CD4+ T cells. The specimen was memory CD4+ T cells from blood. These receptors came from an adult in good health and CMV-seronegative.

This clone was seen a handful of times. V is TRBV28 and J is TRBJ2-3, with no clear D. V shed 8 bases and J shed 6 bases, with 15 bases lying between them. The CDR3 extends over 13 amino acids. Germline loops: CDR1 MDHEN, CDR2 SYDVKM. The CDR3: CASAHPHVDTQYF. Here the CDR3 DNA reads TGTGCCAGCGCCCATCCCCATGTCGATACGCAGTATTTT.

Note on this clone: The identical CDR3 is also encoded by other nucleotide sequences in the sample. J is TRBJ1-4 and V is TRBV7-8; D gene ambiguous. This CDR3 has 12 residues. Trimming removed 3 bases at V and 5 bases at J, with 4 bases between. Per the germline V gene, CDR1 is SGHVS and CDR2 is FQNEAQ. The CDR3 spells CASSLGNEKLFF. CDR3 nucleotide sequence: TGTGCCAGCAGCTTGGGAAATGAAAAACTGTTTTTT.

This rearrangement joins TRBV5-1 to TRBJ1-2, with 8 bases that match TRBD1. The J segment lost 2 bases and the V segment lost 0 bases, leaving 0 bases of the junction unmatched. Looked up from germline, CDR1 is SGHRS and CDR2 is YFSETQ. The CDR3 runs 14 residues. CDR3 loop: CASSLGDRNYGYTF. In DNA, the CDR3 is TGCGCCAGCAGCTTGGGGGACAGGAACTATGGCTACACCTTC. The full variable domain, in which reference TRBV5-1 and TRBJ1-2 provide the parts outside the CDR3, is KAGVTQTPRYLIKTRGQQVTLSCSPISGHRSVSWYQQTPGQGLQFLFEYFSETQRNKGNFPGRFSGRQFSNSRSEMNVSTLELGDSALYLCASSLGDRNYGYTFGSGTRLTVV.

In its sample, this clone was seen a few times. V and J are TRBV28 and TRBJ1-1; TRBD1 matches 8 bases. The V gene's germline CDR1 is MDHEN and CDR2 SYDVKM. Losses at the gene ends were 4 bases for V and 5 bases for J; bases not matched to a gene: 3. The CDR3 contains 13 residues. The DNA of the CDR3 is TGTGCCAGCAGTTCAGGGGGCCGGACTGAAGCTTTCTTT. Its protein product is CASSSGGRTEAFF.

The V and J genes are TRBV25-1 and TRBJ2-2; the D is unclear. Germline assignment: CDR1 MGHDK and CDR2 SYGVNS. This CDR3 comprises 15 residues. The V and J ends lost 6 bases and 1 base respectively, with 12 bases between them. The CDR3: CASSGSLGNTGELFF. DNA of the CDR3: TGTGCCAGCAGCGGATCGCTTGGGAACACCGGGGAGCTGTTTTTT.

The chain recombines TRBV2 with TRBJ1-1; D possibly corresponds to TRBD1 (5 bases). Per the germline V gene, CDR1 is SNHLY and CDR2 is FYNNEI. The CDR3 spans 15 residues. Trimming took off 1 base at V and 3 bases at J, with 12 bases between the two ends. The CDR3 here is CASSEEGRLYTEAFF. CDR3 bases: TGTGCCAGCAGTGAAGAGGGGCGTTTGTACACTGAAGCTTTCTTT. The variable domain in full, with the rest retrieved from reference TRBV2 and TRBJ1-1, is EPEVTQTPSHQVTQMGQEVILRCVPISNHLYFYWYRQILGQKVEFLVSFYNNEISEKSEIFDDQFSVERPDGSNFTLKIRSTKLEDSAMYFCASSEEGRLYTEAFFGQGTRLTVV.

This chain uses TRBV7-2 with TRBJ1-2, with a possible D match to TRBD1 (5 bases). The CDR3 is made up of 14 amino acids. Germline V gives CDR1 SGHTA, CDR2 FQGNSA. The V end lost 1 base, the J end lost 4 bases, and 10 bases lay between the germline ends. The CDR3 DNA is TGTGCCAGCAGCTTAGGGCAGGGTGGCTATGGCTACACCTTC. This codes for CASSLGQGGYGYTF. Combining the CDR3 with reference TRBV7-2 and TRBJ1-2 gives the whole variable domain GAGVSQSPSNKVTEKGKDVELRCDPISGHTALYWYRQSLGQGLEFLIYFQGNSAPDKSGLPSDRFSAERTGGSVSTLTIQRTQQEDSAVYLCASSLGQGGYGYTFGSGTRLTVV.

The chain couples TRBV29-1 to TRBJ2-1, with 8 nucleotides matching TRBD2. The CDR3 totals 12 residues. Trimming removed 7 bases from V and 4 bases from J; junction bases left unmatched: 3. The germline gives CDR1 SQVTM, CDR2 ANQGSEA. CDR3 DNA sequence: TGCAGCGCTACTAGCGGATACAATGAGCAGTTCTTC. Its protein product is CSATSGYNEQFF.

The chain is built from TRBV6-5 and TRBJ2-4; TRBD2 aligns across 11 bases. V shed 4 bases and J 9 bases; nucleotides not matched to a gene: 8. CDR3 length: 15 amino acids. Germline CDR1 MNHEY, CDR2 SVGAGI. The CDR3 spells CASSSETSGNGIQYF. The CDR3 nucleotides are TGTGCCAGCAGTTCGGAGACTAGCGGGAACGGCATTCAGTACTTC.

V is TRBV7-9 and J is TRBJ2-1; D perhaps matches TRBD1 (5 bases). The CDR3 runs to 14 residues. Germline V gene sequence: CDR1 SEHNR, CDR2 FQNEAQ (reference sequence). Between the trimmed V and J ends, which lost 2 bases and 4 bases, there was a span of 9 bases. CDR3 sequence reads: CASSLRGEYNEQFF. Written as DNA, the CDR3 is TGTGCCAGCAGCTTAAGGGGTGAATACAATGAGCAGTTCTTC.

V gene TRBV15 combines with J gene TRBJ2-1; D unresolved. The V and J ends lost 5 bases and 6 bases respectively, with 8 bases between them. This CDR3 has 12 residues. CDR1 is LNHNV and CDR2 is YYDKDF in the germline V gene (reference sequence). This chain's CDR3 is CATSGYLNEQFF. In DNA form, the CDR3 reads TGTGCCACCAGCGGATACCTCAATGAGCAGTTCTTC.

This rearrangement joins TRBV5-1 to TRBJ2-3; TRBD2 agrees at 11 bases. The V and J ends lost 4 bases and 4 bases, in that order; junction bases with no gene match: 11. The CDR3 loop spans 17 amino acids. The V gene's germline CDR1 is SGHRS and CDR2 YFSETQ. The CDR3 DNA follows: TGCGCCAGCAGCCTTCGGAGTAGCGGGGGGGCAGCAGATACGCAGTATTTT. Translation: CASSLRSSGGAADTQYF.

This rearrangement joins TRBV2 to TRBJ2-5; D may match TRBD1 or TRBD2 (5 bases each). Between the trimmed V and J ends, which lost 7 bases and 9 bases, there was a span of 21 bases. There are 14 residues in the CDR3. The germline gives CDR1 SNHLY, CDR2 FYNNEI. The CDR3 reads CASMTVRGPLAQYF. The CDR3 bases are TGTGCCAGCATGACGGTCCGGGGCCCCCTGGCCCAGTACTTC.

The gene calls are TRBV12-5 and TRBJ2-3; 8 bases match TRBD2. In germline, CDR1 is LGHNT, CDR2 FRNRAP. The J segment lost 0 bases and the V segment lost 2 bases, leaving 4 bases of the junction unmatched. The CDR3 totals 16 residues. As DNA, the CDR3 is TGTGCTAGTGGTTTGCGCGGGGGGACTAGCACAGATACGCAGTATTTT. Its translation: CASGLRGGTSTDTQYF.

The V and J genes are TRBV4-1 and TRBJ2-7, with D perhaps given as TRBD1 or TRBD2 (5 bases each). Germline-derived CDR1 and CDR2 are MGHRA and YSYEKL. Deletions cut 4 bases from V and 2 bases from J, with 12 bases between. The CDR3 covers 14 residues. This CDR3 is CASSLGTPTYEQYF. DNA for the CDR3: TGCGCCAGCAGCCTCGGGACGCCGACCTACGAGCAGTACTTC.

In this sample, this clone turned up once. This sequence joins TRBV19 and TRBJ2-7, with D possibly matching TRBD1 (6 bases). Germline CDR1 LNHDA, CDR2 SQIVND (reference sequence). V was clipped by 4 bases and J by 7 bases, with 17 bases between them. The CDR3 totals 14 residues. The CDR3 DNA reads as TGTGCCAGTAGTAGGGGTCAGGGGACGGGTGAGCAGTACTTC. Its protein product is CASSRGQGTGEQYF.

The chain combines TRBV11-2 with TRBJ2-3, with 10 positions matching TRBD1. This CDR3 is 18 amino acids long. Germline values: CDR1 SGHAT, CDR2 FQNNGV. Trimming took 1 base from V and 6 from J; bases not matched to a gene: 13. The CDR3 DNA reads TGTGCCAGCAGCTTAGGCGGGACAGGGGACGCACGATTTGATACGCAGTATTTT. Translating it yields CASSLGGTGDARFDTQYF. The variable domain in full, completed from reference TRBV11-2 and TRBJ2-3, reads EAGVAQSPRYKIIEKRQSVAFWCNPISGHATLYWYQQILGQGPKLLIQFQNNGVVDDSQLPKDRFSAERLKGVDSTLKIQPAKLEDSAVYLCASSLGGTGDARFDTQYFGPGTRLTVL.

This clone came up once. This sequence joins TRBV4-2 and TRBJ2-6; TRBD1 agrees at 9 bases. Germline loops: CDR1 LGHNA, CDR2 YNFKEQ. The V and J ends lost 0 bases and 0 bases, in that order; junction bases with no gene match: 6. This CDR3 comprises 19 residues. The CDR3 protein is CASSQDPTGGNSGANVLTF. The CDR3 nucleotides read TGTGCCAGCAGCCAAGATCCGACAGGGGGGAACTCTGGGGCCAACGTCCTGACTTTC.

CDR3 residues: CASSLVAGGGLGEQYF. The CDR3 region has the DNA TGTGCCAGCAGCTTAGTAGCGGGGGGCGGGCTCGGGGAGCAGTACTTC. This rearrangement joins TRBV7-8 to TRBJ2-7; 10 bases match TRBD2. V lost 1 base and J lost 7; bases outside the gene matches: 10. This CDR3 spans 16 amino acids. CDR1 and CDR2 from the germline V gene are SGHVS and FQNEAQ.

This clone has only a few counts. The V gene is TRBV6-1, the J gene TRBJ2-7; 9 positions agree with TRBD2. The CDR3 spans 14 residues. Germline V lookup: CDR1 MNHNS, CDR2 SASEGT. Unmatched junction bases numbered 5, after V lost 6 bases and J lost 2 bases. The CDR3, as DNA: TGTGCCAGCAGGGCTTCTAGCGGGACCTACGAGCAGTACTTC. It specifies CASRASSGTYEQYF.

The V gene is TRBV27, the J gene TRBJ2-7; TRBD2 matches at 7 bases. Germline-derived CDR1 and CDR2 are MNHEY and SMNVEV (reference sequence). The junction had 3 bases not matched to a gene; V was cut back by 4 bases and J by 0 bases. The CDR3 has 14 residues. Here the CDR3 DNA reads TGTGCCAGCAGTTCCCGGACTAGCTCCTACGAGCAGTACTTC. Translation gives CASSSRTSSYEQYF.